This T cell receptor (beta chain) comes out of a study of early T cells in non-severe SARS-CoV-2 infection. The wider study: Chains stayed unpaired after sequencing of bulk RNA from unsorted whole blood.

Unique molecular identifiers (one per individual cDNA molecule) were attached. TCRdb itself ran the 5' RACE reads through MiXCR, one entry per CDR3 protein. The sample shows roughly 70,000 distinct CDR3 sequences, around 20% of them seen only once. Deletions cut 5 bases from V and 5 bases from J, with 15 bases between. The CDR3 spans 14 residues. Germline V CDR1 and CDR2: SGHTA, FQGNSA. The table lists this clonotype with a few counts. Specimen: whole blood, collected at baseline. The receptor's source is an adult who was a healthcare worker with PCR-confirmed SARS-CoV-2 infection or an uninfected control (not recorded which). The rearrangement links TRBV7-2 to TRBJ2-5; D may correspond to TRBD1 or TRBD2 (5 bases each). CDR3 loop: CASSPNGARETQYF. The CDR3, as DNA: TGTGCCAGCAGCCCGAACGGGGCTCGGGAGACCCAGTACTTC. The entire variable domain, with the rest obtained from reference TRBV7-2 and TRBJ2-5, is as follows: GAGVSQSPSNKVTEKGKDVELRCDPISGHTALYWYRQSLGQGLEFLIYFQGNSAPDKSGLPSDRFSAERTGGSVSTLTIQRTQQEDSAVYLCASSPNGARETQYFGPGTRLLVL.